These 25 T cell receptor beta chains originate from one sample sequenced in a study of T cell responses to AZD1222 COVID-19 vaccine. The repertoire was sequenced with immunoSEQ multiplex PCR; TCRdb's copy has only in-frame clones and lacks some. The sample contains about 99,000 clones, about 85% of which appear only once. Sequenced material: peripheral blood, taken on day 0 of AZD1222 vaccination. The receptor source for this set is an adult in good health.

The rearrangement uses TRBV2 and TRBJ2-3; TRBD1 matches 9 bases. CDR1 is SNHLY, CDR2 FYNNEI, per germline. Trimming cost V 4 bases and J 2 bases; bases outside gene matches: 7. The CDR3 is 16 residues long. CDR3 in DNA: TGTGCCAGCAGTGGGGGGACAGGGTGGACCACAGATACGCAGTATTTT. This codes for CASSGGTGWTTDTQYF.

This clone has only one observation. CDR3 in DNA: TGTGCCAGCAGCTTTTGGGGGCAGGGGCCTTGGGGCTACACCTTC. It yields the protein CASSFWGQGPWGYTF. The gene calls are TRBV5-4 and TRBJ1-2, with a tentative D call TRBD1 (6 bases). The V and J ends lost 2 bases and 8 bases respectively, with 19 bases between them. This CDR3 has 15 amino acids. Germline loops: CDR1 SGHNT, CDR2 YYREEE (reference sequence).

The gene calls are TRBV4-1 and TRBJ1-6, with D maybe TRBD1 (5 bases). The CDR3 consists of 15 residues. Trimming removed 0 bases from V and 7 bases from J, with 10 bases in between. The germline V gene encodes CDR1 MGHRA and CDR2 YSYEKL. CDR3 DNA: TGCGCCAGCAGCCAAGATGAGGGGCTCAATTCACCCCTCCACTTT. Translation gives CASSQDEGLNSPLHF.

J is TRBJ2-7 and V is TRBV11-3; a weak D match, TRBD1 (5 bases). The V gene lost 5 bases and the J gene lost 4 bases, with 12 bases spanning the gap. This CDR3 is 13 amino acids long. In germline, CDR1 is SGHNT, CDR2 YENEEA. CDR3: CASSRTDIYEQYV. DNA of the CDR3: TGTGCCAGCAGCCGGACGGACATTTACGAGCAGTACGTC.

The chain links TRBV5-1 to TRBJ2-5; D possibly corresponds to TRBD1 (6 bases). CDR3 length: 14 amino acids. Germline CDR1 SGHRS, CDR2 YFSETQ. V dropped 2 bases and J dropped 3 bases, with 11 bases sitting between them. CDR3 coding DNA: TGCGCCAGCAGCTTAGGGTCAGGGGAAGAGACCCAGTACTTC. Translation: CASSLGSGEETQYF.

This clone was observed once. The chain joins TRBV14 to TRBJ1-2; 8 nucleotides match TRBD1. Per the germline V gene, CDR1 is SGHDN and CDR2 is FVKESK. The CDR3 totals 15 residues. Trimming cost V 4 bases and J 0 bases; bases outside gene matches: 4. The CDR3 protein is CASSPTGAANYGYTF. The CDR3, as DNA: TGTGCCAGCAGCCCGACAGGGGCGGCTAACTATGGCTACACCTTC.

This chain connects TRBV6-5 to TRBJ2-7; 9 bases are a match to TRBD1. Losses at the gene ends were 6 bases for V and 1 base for J; bases not matched to a gene: 4. The CDR3 contains 14 residues. Germline CDR1 reads MNHEY; CDR2 reads SVGAGI. CDR3 sequence: CASSSGTGSYEQYF. The CDR3 bases are TGTGCCAGCAGCTCCGGGACAGGGTCCTACGAGCAGTACTTC.

The chain links TRBV7-3 to TRBJ1-6; unclear D gene. Germline values: CDR1 SGHTA, CDR2 FQGTGA. This CDR3 region has 18 residues. The V end lost 3 bases, the J end lost 0 bases, and 15 bases lay between the germline ends. Here the CDR3 reads CASSLLHRKSSYNSPLHF. The CDR3 bases are TGTGCCAGCAGCTTGCTGCACAGAAAAAGCTCCTATAATTCACCCCTCCACTTT.

The CDR3 here is CASSNPGARASYEQYF. For the CDR3, the DNA is TGTGCCAGTAGTAACCCGGGCGCCAGGGCGTCCTACGAGCAGTACTTC. V gene TRBV19 combines with J gene TRBJ2-7; perhaps TRBD1 as D (5 bases). The CDR3 consists of 16 residues. CDR1 LNHDA and CDR2 SQIVND come from the germline V gene (reference sequence). Trimming removed 4 bases at V and 1 base at J, with 17 bases between. Using reference TRBV19 and TRBJ2-7 for the parts outside the CDR3, the full variable domain is DGGITQSPKYLFRKEGQNVTLSCEQNLNHDAMYWYRQDPGQGLRLIYYSQIVNDFQKGDIAEGYSVSREKKESFPLTVTSAQKNPTAFYLCASSNPGARASYEQYFGPGTRLTVT.

The gene calls are TRBV11-3 and TRBJ1-2; D is ambiguous. The CDR3 totals 13 residues. The germline CDR1 and CDR2 sequences are SGHNT and YENEEA. Trimming took 1 base from V and 6 from J, leaving 9 bases between them. DNA of the CDR3: TGTGCCAGCAGCTTAGGCAGGCGGGATGGCTACACCTTC. This codes for CASSLGRRDGYTF.

This chain joins TRBV6-2 or TRBV6-3 and TRBJ2-1; D remains unclear. The V end lost 0 bases, the J end lost 4 bases, and 10 bases lay between the germline ends. This CDR3 region has 15 residues. Germline V lookup: CDR1 MNHEY, CDR2 SVGEGT. The CDR3 is CASSYSKVGYNEQFF. The DNA of the CDR3 is TGTGCCAGCAGTTACTCTAAGGTAGGATACAATGAGCAGTTCTTC.

The chain employs TRBV2 and TRBJ2-5; TRBD2 matches at 7 bases. Unmatched junction bases numbered 11, after V lost 6 bases and J lost 4 bases. The CDR3 totals 15 residues. Per the germline V gene, CDR1 is SNHLY and CDR2 is FYNNEI. In DNA, the CDR3 is TGTGCCAGCAGCCCTAGAGGCGGGAGCGGAGAGACCCAGTACTTC. Residues: CASSPRGGSGETQYF. Filled out from reference TRBV2 and TRBJ2-5, the complete variable domain reads EPEVTQTPSHQVTQMGQEVILRCVPISNHLYFYWYRQILGQKVEFLVSFYNNEISEKSEIFDDQFSVERPDGSNFTLKIRSTKLEDSAMYFCASSPRGGSGETQYFGPGTRLLVL.

V is TRBV6-6 and J is TRBJ1-4, with D perhaps matching TRBD1 (6 bases). Per germline, CDR1 MNHNY and CDR2 SVGAGI (reference sequence). The CDR3 totals 14 residues. The germline V and J ends were trimmed by 5 bases and 8 bases, with 15 bases remaining between them. The chain's CDR3 is CASSLGGVREKLFF. The CDR3 bases are TGTGCCAGCAGTCTAGGGGGGGTGAGAGAAAAACTGTTTTTT.

This clone was counted between two and nine times. The chain recombines TRBV7-2 with TRBJ2-7; 12 nucleotides agree with TRBD1. This CDR3 is built from 16 residues. Germline V gene sequence: CDR1 SGHTA, CDR2 FQGNSA. V dropped 0 bases and J dropped 6; count of bases not matched to a gene: 6. This chain's CDR3 is CASSLAGQGAQGEQYF. DNA of the CDR3: TGTGCCAGCAGCTTAGCGGGACAGGGGGCCCAAGGCGAGCAGTACTTC.

V is TRBV7-2 and J is TRBJ1-5; D call uncertain. V dropped 6 bases and J dropped 1 base, with 10 bases sitting between them. CDR1 SGHTA and CDR2 FQGNSA come from the germline V gene. The CDR3 runs to 14 residues. CDR3 DNA: TGTGCCAGCAGGGAGACTGGAAGCAATCAGCCCCAGCATTTT. Its protein is CASRETGSNQPQHF.

J is TRBJ1-4 and V is TRBV6-2 or TRBV6-3; D perhaps matches TRBD1 (5 bases). Germline lookup yields CDR1 MNHEY and CDR2 SVGEGT. This CDR3 comprises 16 residues. The ends were cut back, 2 bases at V and 5 bases at J, with 15 bases in the middle. In nucleotides, the CDR3 is TGTGCCAGCAGTTACGAAGGCGGGCAGGGAAATGAAAAACTGTTTTTT. The encoded protein is CASSYEGGQGNEKLFF.

The chain is built from TRBV7-3 and TRBJ1-4; 8 bases match TRBD1. The CDR3 has 15 amino acids. The trim removed 4 bases at V and 7 bases at J, leaving 8 bases unmatched. The germline gives CDR1 SGHTA, CDR2 FQGTGA. The DNA for the CDR3 is TGTGCCAGCAGCTCAACAGGGGGAACGTTTGAAAAACTGTTTTTT. This gives the protein CASSSTGGTFEKLFF.

This sequence joins TRBV6-6 and TRBJ2-7; tentative D call: TRBD1 (6 bases). This CDR3 is built from 11 residues. Germline V gives CDR1 MNHNY, CDR2 SVGAGI (reference sequence). Deletions cut 6 bases from V and 8 bases from J, with 11 bases between. The CDR3 DNA sequence: TGTGCCAGCAGCCGACAGGCACAGCAGTACTTC. It encodes CASSRQAQQYF.

The gene calls are TRBV7-6 and TRBJ2-5; 14 bases match TRBD2. The germline CDR1 and CDR2 sequences are SGHVS and FNYEAQ. The CDR3 has 15 amino acids. V lost 4 bases and J lost 5; bases outside the gene matches: 3. The chain's CDR3 is CASSWGTSGGETQYF. For the CDR3, the DNA is TGTGCCAGCAGCTGGGGGACTAGCGGGGGTGAGACCCAGTACTTC.

This clone appeared once. V usage is TRBV4-1 and J usage is TRBJ2-1; the D is unclear. The CDR3 extends over 17 amino acids. V lost 2 bases and J lost 8, with 22 bases in between. Per germline, CDR1 MGHRA and CDR2 YSYEKL. CDR3: CASSQSPSRRGFDEQFF. CDR3 sequence (DNA): TGCGCCAGCAGCCAATCCCCTTCGCGACGCGGTTTCGATGAGCAGTTCTTC.

The chain couples TRBV6-6 to TRBJ1-1, with 8 bases lining up with TRBD1. V was pared by 1 base and J by 10 bases, with 11 bases of the junction left unmatched. The CDR3 length is 15 residues. Germline V CDR1 and CDR2: MNHNY, SVGAGI (reference sequence). The CDR3 is CASSYYQGALIGAFF. Here the CDR3 DNA reads TGTGCCAGCAGTTACTACCAGGGGGCGCTTATAGGAGCTTTCTTT.

On this clone itself: At one end, the junction sequence differs from germline, possibly due to a read error. This chain uses TRBV5-1 with TRBJ1-6, with TRBD1 as a possible D gene (6 bases). The CDR3 is 14 residues long. Looked up from germline, CDR1 is SGHRS and CDR2 is YFSETQ. The DNA for the CDR3 is TGTGCCAGCAGCTTGGCAGGGGAGAATTCACCCCTCCACTTT. This encodes CASSLAGENSPLHF.

The chain is built from TRBV24-1 and TRBJ1-5; D is undetermined. This CDR3 spans 13 amino acids. Trimming pared 5 bases from V and 4 bases from J, leaving 8 bases between. Germline V CDR1 and CDR2: KGHDR, SFDVKD. As DNA, the CDR3 is TGTGCCACCAGTGGGCGGACTAATCAGCCCCAGCATTTT. Encoded protein: CATSGRTNQPQHF.

The J gene is TRBJ1-4, the V gene TRBV5-4; no definite D call. Trimming took 1 base from V and 5 from J, leaving 6 bases between them. Germline V gene sequence: CDR1 SGHNT, CDR2 YYREEE (reference sequence). The CDR3 length is 13 residues. DNA of the CDR3: TGTGCCAGCAGCTTGCCAGACAATGAAAAACTGTTTTTT. Translated: CASSLPDNEKLFF.

The chain joins TRBV28 to TRBJ1-5; weak D call: TRBD1 (5 bases). The CDR3 is 19 amino acids. Germline CDR1 reads MDHEN; CDR2 reads SYDVKM. Trimming removed 5 bases from V and 0 bases from J, with 23 bases in between. CDR3 nucleotides: TGTGCCAGCAGTGAGGTTCAGGGAGGACGGCTCTATAGCAATCAGCCCCAGCATTTT. Translated: CASSEVQGGRLYSNQPQHF.